Below, 16 T cell receptor beta chains from the same sample are listed, as sequenced in a study of Graves' ophthalmopathy and Graves' hyperthyroidism. Using RNA transcripts, the TCR beta CDR3 regions were amplified. HTBI-primed first-round RT-PCR preceded second-round multiplex PCR. MiXCR, applied by TCRdb to the multiplex PCR reads, yields one record per CDR3 protein. The table has about 410,000 distinct CDR3 sequences, about 16% seen once. Sample: peripheral blood. The receptors were gathered from a woman aged 18-29 years with Graves' ophthalmopathy.

This clonotype has at least ten counts. J is TRBJ2-7 and V is TRBV12-3 or TRBV12-4, with 9 bases aligning to TRBD1. V shed 5 bases, J shed 1 base, and the junction held 0 bases outside the gene matches. CDR3 length: 13 residues. This chain's CDR3 is CASSGTGSYEQYF. In DNA, the CDR3 is TGTGCCAGCAGTGGGACAGGGTCCTACGAGCAGTACTTC.

The gene calls are TRBV6-1 and TRBJ1-2; tentative D call: TRBD1 (6 bases). Germline lookup yields CDR1 MNHNS and CDR2 SASEGT. This CDR3 has 13 amino acids. Trimming shortened V by 6 bases and J by 8 bases, and 16 bases separated the two germline ends. CDR3 in amino acids: CASSNPQGSGYTF. The CDR3 DNA reads as TGTGCCAGCAGCAACCCACAGGGCAGCGGCTACACCTTC.

This clonotype has a count of ten or more. This chain connects TRBV15 to TRBJ1-6; no firm D call. Germline CDR1 is LNHNV and CDR2 is YYDKDF (reference sequence). The CDR3 length is 15 residues. V lost 0 bases and J lost 7, with 10 bases in between. The CDR3 loop is CATSRDRQRNSPLHF. CDR3 in DNA: TGTGCCACCAGCAGAGATAGGCAAAGGAATTCACCCCTCCACTTT.

This clonotype was seen repeatedly, ten times or more. V gene TRBV30 combines with J gene TRBJ1-1; 8 bases map to TRBD1. The junction had 13 bases not matched to a gene; V was cut back by 2 bases and J by 5 bases. CDR1 is GTSNPN and CDR2 is SVGIG in the germline V gene (reference sequence). The CDR3 length is 16 residues. CDR3 amino acids: CAWSQNTGTGSTEAFF. CDR3 DNA sequence: TGTGCCTGGAGTCAAAATACCGGGACAGGTAGTACTGAAGCTTTCTTT.

This clonotype was counted ten times or more. The chain links TRBV20-1 to TRBJ2-5; D might be TRBD1 or TRBD2, each matching 5 bases. Germline V gene lookup returns CDR1 DFQATT and CDR2 SNEGSKA (reference sequence). Trimming shortened V by 1 base and J by 2 bases, and 23 bases separated the two germline ends. This CDR3 is 18 amino acids long. As DNA, the CDR3 is TGCAGTGCTAGAGTGCCGCCCTACTCGGGGCCCATTCAAGAGACCCAGTACTTC. Its protein product is CSARVPPYSGPIQETQYF.

This chain connects TRBV2 to TRBJ1-1, with D uncertain. CDR3 length: 12 amino acids. CDR1 and CDR2 from the germline V gene are SNHLY and FYNNEI. The ends were cut back, 1 base at V and 7 bases at J, with 7 bases in the middle. DNA of the CDR3: TGTGCCAGCAGTGAAGTTCGCCATGAAGCTTTCTTT. Amino acids: CASSEVRHEAFF.

The sample holds many counts of this clonotype. The chain couples TRBV6-5 to TRBJ1-1; 7 bases agree with TRBD1. The CDR3 length is 14 residues. V was pared by 2 bases and J by 5 bases, with 5 bases of the junction left unmatched. Per the germline V gene, CDR1 is MNHEY and CDR2 is SVGAGI. CDR3 in amino acids: CASSYAGGRTEAFF. The CDR3 nucleotides read TGTGCCAGCAGTTACGCAGGGGGGAGGACTGAAGCTTTCTTT.

V is TRBV12-3 or TRBV12-4 and J is TRBJ2-7, with 8 bases that match TRBD2. Losses at the gene ends were 8 bases for V and 6 bases for J; bases not matched to a gene: 12. The CDR3 sequence is 14 residues long. The CDR3 region is CASAPPLAAGEQYF. CDR3 DNA: TGTGCCAGCGCCCCCCCACTAGCGGCAGGCGAGCAGTACTTC.

The chain uses TRBV4-2 and TRBJ2-7; maybe TRBD2 (6 bases). V was pared by 4 bases and J by 3 bases, with 13 bases between. Germline V gene lookup returns CDR1 LGHNA and CDR2 YNFKEQ. This CDR3 region has 14 residues. As DNA, the CDR3 is TGTGCCAGCAGCCGGGACTGGGGCAACTACGAGCAGTACTTC. Its translation is CASSRDWGNYEQYF.

This clonotype was recorded many times. The rearrangement links TRBV24-1 to TRBJ1-1, with 10 bases that match TRBD1. The CDR3 has 14 amino acids. V trimming: 9 bases; J trimming: 5 bases; junction bases outside the gene matches: 8. Germline CDR1 reads KGHDR; CDR2 reads SFDVKD. CDR3 loop: CATETGGWITEAFF. DNA of the CDR3: TGTGCCACCGAGACAGGGGGCTGGATAACTGAAGCTTTCTTT.

This clonotype was observed at least ten times. The chain combines TRBV6-2 or TRBV6-3 with TRBJ2-5; D ambiguous. Germline values: CDR1 MNHEY, CDR2 SVGEGT. Deletions cut 6 bases from V and 7 bases from J, with 21 bases between. The CDR3 is made up of 15 amino acids. CDR3 DNA: TGTGCCAGCAGCTCGACGAGGAAAGGACGAGGGACCCAGTACTTC. Translation: CASSSTRKGRGTQYF.

This clonotype was recorded only once. The chain carries TRBV5-1 and TRBJ1-1; possibly TRBD1 for D (5 bases). The V and J ends lost 1 base and 7 bases respectively, with 14 bases between them. The CDR3 runs 14 residues. Looked up from germline, CDR1 is SGHRS and CDR2 is YFSETQ. The CDR3, as DNA: TGCGCCAGCAGCTTGTTGGGGGGTGACTTTGAAGCTTTCTTT. It encodes CASSLLGGDFEAFF.

In nucleotides, the CDR3 is TGCGCCAGCAGTGAATCAACTGGGACTAGCGGGAACACAGATACGCAGTATTTT. Protein sequence: CASSESTGTSGNTDTQYF. The chain combines TRBV10-1 with TRBJ2-3; 13 bases align to TRBD2. Trimming cost V 3 bases and J 2 bases; bases outside gene matches: 8. This CDR3 contains 18 residues. The germline gives CDR1 WNHNN, CDR2 SYGVQD (reference sequence).

The CDR3 is CASENRGLKEAFF. DNA of the CDR3: TGTGCCAGCGAAAATCGTGGGCTCAAAGAAGCTTTCTTT. The gene calls are TRBV28 and TRBJ1-1, with D unresolved. V lost 8 bases to trimming and J lost 8 bases, with 18 bases between them. CDR1 MDHEN and CDR2 SYDVKM come from the germline V gene. This CDR3 is 13 amino acids long.

The chain couples TRBV6-1 to TRBJ2-7, with 8 bases fitting TRBD2. CDR1 is MNHNS, CDR2 SASEGT, per germline. The CDR3 covers 14 residues. V lost 6 bases, J lost 2 bases, and 6 bases stayed unmatched. The CDR3 region has the DNA TGTGCCAGCAGACGGGAGCGGGAGCCCTACGAGCAGTACTTC. It is translated as CASRREREPYEQYF.

This clonotype was picked up many times. V and J are TRBV24-1 and TRBJ1-1, with D unclear. The germline CDR1 and CDR2 sequences are KGHDR and SFDVKD. The ends were cut back, 3 bases at V and 4 bases at J, with 17 bases in the middle. There are 16 residues in the CDR3. The CDR3 here is CATSDLTAPGGTEAFF. CDR3 in DNA: TGTGCCACCAGTGATCTGACTGCCCCGGGCGGCACTGAAGCTTTCTTT.